This T cell receptor beta chain was observed in a study of blood T cells in healthy people across ages. For the second PCR, which ran for roughly 7 to 11 cycles, a sample-barcoded 5' primer and a J-beta primer mix were used. A single record per CDR3 protein comes from TCRdb applying MiXCR to the 5' RACE reads. Of hundreds of thousands of distinct CDR3 sequences in the sample, approximately 52% are singletons; the top ten hold approximately 15%. The receptor's source is a woman aged 80 or older in good health. Sequencing input: blood.

CDR3: CSVQLGGAEAFF. The DNA for the CDR3 is TGCAGCGTCCAATTGGGGGGGGCTGAAGCTTTCTTT. The genes are TRBV29-1 and TRBJ1-1, with D maybe TRBD1 (5 bases). Trimming cost V 6 bases and J 6 bases, with 14 bases left between them. CDR1 and CDR2 (germline): SQVTM, ANQGSEA. This CDR3 contains 12 residues.